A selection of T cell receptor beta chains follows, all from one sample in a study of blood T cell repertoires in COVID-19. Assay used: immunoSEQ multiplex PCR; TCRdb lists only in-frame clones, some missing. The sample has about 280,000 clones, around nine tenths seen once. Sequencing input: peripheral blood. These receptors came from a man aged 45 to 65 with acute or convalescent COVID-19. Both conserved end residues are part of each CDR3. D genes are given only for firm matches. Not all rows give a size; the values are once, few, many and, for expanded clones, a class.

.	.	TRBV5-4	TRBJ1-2	TGTGCCAGCAGCGACAGAACCACAGGTTTAGATGGCTACACCTTC	CASSDRTTGLDGYTF
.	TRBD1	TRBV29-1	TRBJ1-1	TGCAGCGCTCTTCACAGGGGGCCGAACACTGAAGCTTTCTTT	CSALHRGPNTEAFF
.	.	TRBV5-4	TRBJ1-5	TGTGCCAGCAGCCGGGGGGGTCCCAATCAGCCCCAGCATTTT	CASSRGGPNQPQHF
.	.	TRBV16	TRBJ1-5	TGTGCCAGCAGCCAATCGGGGAGGGCGGATCAGCCCCAGCATTTT	CASSQSGRADQPQHF
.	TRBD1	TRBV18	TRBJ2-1	TGTGCCAGCTCACCACAATTGGGACAGGATTACTCCTACAATGAGCAGTTCTTC	CASSPQLGQDYSYNEQFF
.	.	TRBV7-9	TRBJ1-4	TGTGCCAGCAGCCCATTCGCCACCCGCGGTGAAAAACTGTTTTTT	CASSPFATRGEKLFF
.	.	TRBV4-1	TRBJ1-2	TGCGCCAGCAGCCAACATGCTGACAGGTACTATGGCTACACCTTC	CASSQHADRYYGYTF
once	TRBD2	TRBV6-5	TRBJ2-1	TGTGCCAGCAGTTCCCCCCGGGGGGGCCGGGATGAGCAGTTCTTC	CASSSPRGGRDEQFF
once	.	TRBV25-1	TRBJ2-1	TGTGCCAGCAGTGGCCTCCCTGGGCCCTACAATGAGCAGTTCTTC	CASSGLPGPYNEQFF
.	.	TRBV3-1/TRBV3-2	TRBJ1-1	TGTGCCAGCAGCCAAGCGCGGATAGGTACTGAAGCTTTCTTT	CASSQARIGTEAFF
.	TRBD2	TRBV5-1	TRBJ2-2	TGCGCCAGCAGCCTAAGCGGGGGCGTCGGGGAGCTGTTTTTT	CASSLSGGVGELFF
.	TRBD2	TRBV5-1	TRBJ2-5	TGCGCCAGCAGCTTCGGGGCCGCGGGGGGCCGGGGTGGAGAGACCCAGTACTTC	CASSFGAAGGRGGETQYF
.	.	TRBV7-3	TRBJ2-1	TGTGCCAGCAGCCCCGACAATGAGCAGTTCTTC	CASSPDNEQFF
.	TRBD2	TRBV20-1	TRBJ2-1	TGCAGTGCTAGTGCGAGCGGGAGGTACAATGAGCAGTTCTTC	CSASASGRYNEQFF
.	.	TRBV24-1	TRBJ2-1	TGTGCCACCAGTGACCGCCGACTGGGGCGGGAAGAGCAGTTCTTC	CATSDRRLGREEQFF
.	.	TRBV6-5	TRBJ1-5	TGTGCCAGCAGTTCCCCAAATCAGCCCCAGCATTTT	CASSSPNQPQHF
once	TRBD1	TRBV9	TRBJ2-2	TGTGCCAGCAGCTTAAGGGGGCTCGCGAACACCGGGGAGCTGTTTTTT	CASSLRGLANTGELFF
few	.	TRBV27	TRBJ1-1	TGTGCCAGCAAGGGGACGGGGGTGAACACTGAAGCTTTCTTT	CASKGTGVNTEAFF
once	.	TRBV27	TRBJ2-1	TGTGCCAGCAGTTTATCGGGACTCCCCAAGGGTGAGCAGTTCTTC	CASSLSGLPKGEQFF
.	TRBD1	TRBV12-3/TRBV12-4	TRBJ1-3	TGTGCCAGCAGTGACCGACAGGGGTACACCATATATTTT	CASSDRQGYTIYF
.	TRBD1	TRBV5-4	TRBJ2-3	TGTGCCAGCAGCTTACGGACAGGGAGCACAGATACGCAGTATTTT	CASSLRTGSTDTQYF
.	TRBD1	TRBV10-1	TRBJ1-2	TGCGCCAGCAGCCGGGACAGGAATTATGGCTACACCTTC	CASSRDRNYGYTF
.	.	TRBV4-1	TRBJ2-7	TGCGCCAGCAGCCAAGATTCATTAGCGGAGGCCTACGAGCAGTACTTC	CASSQDSLAEAYEQYF
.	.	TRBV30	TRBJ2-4	TGTGCCTGGAGTTGGGCCACGGGGGACATTCAGTACTTC	CAWSWATGDIQYF
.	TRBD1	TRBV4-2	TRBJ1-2	TGTGCCAGCAGCCAAGGGGGGGACAGGGGGACGGCTGGCTACACCTTC	CASSQGGDRGTAGYTF